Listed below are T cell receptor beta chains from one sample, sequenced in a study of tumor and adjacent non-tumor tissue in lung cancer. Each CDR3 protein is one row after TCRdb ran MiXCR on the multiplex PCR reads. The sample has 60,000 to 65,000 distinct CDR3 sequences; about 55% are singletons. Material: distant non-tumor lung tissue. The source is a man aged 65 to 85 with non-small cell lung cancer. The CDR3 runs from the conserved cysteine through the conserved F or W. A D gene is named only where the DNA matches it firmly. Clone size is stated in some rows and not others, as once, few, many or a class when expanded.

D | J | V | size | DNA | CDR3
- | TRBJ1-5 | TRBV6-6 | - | TGTGAAAGCAGCTTTAGCAATCAGCCCCAGCATTTT | CESSFSNQPQHF
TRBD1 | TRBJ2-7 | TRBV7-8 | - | TGTGCCAGCAGCCCAACCCGGCAGGGGGCACGCGATCAGTACTTC | CASSPTRQGARDQYF
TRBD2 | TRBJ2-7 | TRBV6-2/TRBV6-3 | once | TGTGCCGGCTGTTACCCGCCCCCCCCGACTAGCGCCTTAGGAGAGCAGTACTTC | CAGCYPPPPTSALGEQYF
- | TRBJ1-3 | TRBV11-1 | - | TGTGCTAACGGCTCAGGGAATGGAAACACCATATATTTT | CANGSGNGNTIYF
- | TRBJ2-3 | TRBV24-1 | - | TGTGCCACCACTACCTCTTTGGGCTCCACAGATACGCAGTATTTT | CATTTSLGSTDTQYF
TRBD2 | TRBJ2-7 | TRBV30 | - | TGTGCCTCAACTTATGGGGGGGGAGTGCAGTACTTC | CASTYGGGVQYF
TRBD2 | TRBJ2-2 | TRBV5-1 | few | TGCGCCAGCAGCCGCACTAGCGGGGGGAACACCGGGGAGCTGTTTTTT | CASSRTSGGNTGELFF
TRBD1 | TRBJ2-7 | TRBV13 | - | TGTGCCAGCAGCGTCGGGACAGGGGCTTACGAGCAGTACTTC | CASSVGTGAYEQYF
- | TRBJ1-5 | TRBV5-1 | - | TGCGCCAGCAGCTTGGTTCCAGAGAGCAATCAGCCCCAGCATTTT | CASSLVPESNQPQHF
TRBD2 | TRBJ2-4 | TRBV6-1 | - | TGTGCCAGCAGTGAATCCCTAGCGGGGGGGCCACGGGCCAAAAACATTCGGTACTTC | CASSESLAGGPRAKNIRYF
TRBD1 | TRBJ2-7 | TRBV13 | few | TGTGCCAGCAGCTTAGAGACAGGGTACGAGCAGTACTTC | CASSLETGYEQYF
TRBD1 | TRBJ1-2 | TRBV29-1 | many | TGCAGCGTCGGACAGGGCCTCGATGGCTACACCTTC | CSVGQGLDGYTF
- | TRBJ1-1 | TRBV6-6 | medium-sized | TGTGCCAGCACCGTTAGTCCGCGTTCCGAAGCTTTCTTT | CASTVSPRSEAFF
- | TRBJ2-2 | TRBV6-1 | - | TGTGCCAGCAGTGATTCACATGATTCGGACACCAGGGAGCTGTTTTTT | CASSDSHDSDTRELFF
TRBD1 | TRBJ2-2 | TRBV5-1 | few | TGCGCCAGCAACCCCCGGGACAGCTTTCCCACCGGGGAGCTGTTTTTT | CASNPRDSFPTGELFF
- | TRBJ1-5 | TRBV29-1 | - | TGCAGTGTAGACATCGGGACATGGGGTTCGAGCAATCAGCCCCGGCACTTT | CSVDIGTWGSSNQPRHF
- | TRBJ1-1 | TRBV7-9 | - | TGTGCCAGCAGCTTAGGATGGAATAGGGACACTGAAGCTTTCTTT | CASSLGWNRDTEAFF
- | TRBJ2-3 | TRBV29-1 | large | TGCAGCGTTTATTGGGCAGATACGCAGTATTTT | CSVYWADTQYF
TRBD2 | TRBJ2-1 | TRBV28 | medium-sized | TGTGCCAGGTTTCGGGGACTAGCCTCAAATGAGCAGTTCTTC | CARFRGLASNEQFF
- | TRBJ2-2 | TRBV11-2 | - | TGTGCTAGCAGTTCACAGGGGACCGGGGGGCTGTTTTTT | CASSSQGTGGLFF
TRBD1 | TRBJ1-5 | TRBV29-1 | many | TGCAGCGTAGCAGAGGGACAGGGCGTGATCCAGCCCCAGCATTTT | CSVAEGQGVIQPQHF
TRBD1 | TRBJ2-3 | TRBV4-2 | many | TGTGCCAGCAGCCAAGAGGGACAGGGAGGAACAGATACGCAGTATTTT | CASSQEGQGGTDTQYF
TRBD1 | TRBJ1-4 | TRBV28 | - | TGTGCCAGCAGTCGGCCTCGGACAGGGGGCAATGAAAAACTGTTTTTT | CASSRPRTGGNEKLFF
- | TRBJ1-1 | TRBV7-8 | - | TGTGCCAGCAGCTTAAGACAGGAGTGGGACACTGAAGCTTTCTTT | CASSLRQEWDTEAFF
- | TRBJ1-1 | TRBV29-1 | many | TGCAGCGTTGGGGAGTTCATGAACACTGAAGCTTTCTTT | CSVGEFMNTEAFF
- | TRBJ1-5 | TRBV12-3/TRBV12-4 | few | TGTGTCAGCACCCGGGACAACAATCAGCCCCAACATTTT | CVSTRDNNQPQHF
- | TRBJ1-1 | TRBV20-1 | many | TGCAGTGCCTTGTCGGATCCTGAAGCTTTCTTT | CSALSDPEAFF
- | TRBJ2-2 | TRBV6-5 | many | TGTGCCAGCAGGCGCCTCGCCGGGGAGCTGTTTTTT | CASRRLAGELFF
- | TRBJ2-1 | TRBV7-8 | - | TGTGCCAGCAGCTTAATAAGCGGCAATGAGCAGTTCTTC | CASSLISGNEQFF
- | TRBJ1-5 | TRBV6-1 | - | TGTGCCAGCAGTGATCCCGGGACCGGGAATCAGTCCCAGCATTTT | CASSDPGTGNQSQHF
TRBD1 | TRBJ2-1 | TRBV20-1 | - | TGCAGTGCTCAGCCGAGGGACAGCTACATTGAGCAGTTCTTC | CSAQPRDSYIEQFF
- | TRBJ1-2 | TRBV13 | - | TGTGTCAGCAGCTCACGGTATAACAGGGATTTAGATGGCTACACCTTC | CVSSSRYNRDLDGYTF
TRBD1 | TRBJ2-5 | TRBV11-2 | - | TGTGCCAACAGCCTAGCCGACAGGGGATTGGGAGAGACCCAGTACTTC | CANSLADRGLGETQYF
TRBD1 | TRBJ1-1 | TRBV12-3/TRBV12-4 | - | TGTGCAAGCGGCCGGACAGGGAGTGACGAAGCTTTCTTT | CASGRTGSDEAFF
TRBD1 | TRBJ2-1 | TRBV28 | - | TGTGTCAACAGCCCCCTCGGACAGGGGTGCAATGAGCAGTTCTTC | CVNSPLGQGCNEQFF
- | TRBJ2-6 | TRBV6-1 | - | TGTGCGAGGAGTGCCGAGGACAGCTCTGGGGCCAACGTCCCGACTTTC | CARSAEDSSGANVPTF
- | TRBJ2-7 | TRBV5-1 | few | TGCGCCAGCAGCTTGGCTATTTCGTCGAGGGGCTACGAGCAGTACTTC | CASSLAISSRGYEQYF
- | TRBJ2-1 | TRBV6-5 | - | TGCGCCAGCACTCCTGGACAGTACAATAAGCAGTTCTTC | CASTPGQYNKQFF
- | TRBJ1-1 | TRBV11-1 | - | TGTGCCAGCAGCTTAGCGGACAGACTGGGGTGCACTGAAGCTTTCTTT | CASSLADRLGCTEAFF
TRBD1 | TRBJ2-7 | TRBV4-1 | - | TGCGCCTGCAGCCGACCCGGACAGGGGGAGAAAGGCGAGCAGTACTTC | CACSRPGQGEKGEQYF
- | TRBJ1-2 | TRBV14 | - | TGTGCCAGCGGTCTAAGGGGGGTTGTTTATGGCTACACCTTC | CASGLRGVVYGYTF
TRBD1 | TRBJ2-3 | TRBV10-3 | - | TGTACCATCAGTGGAGGACAGGGAAACACAGATACGCAGTATTTT | CTISGGQGNTDTQYF
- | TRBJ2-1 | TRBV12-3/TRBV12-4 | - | TGTGCCGGCAGGACAGGGAGGGGGGCTGGGGCTGAGCAGTTCTTC | CAGRTGRGAGAEQFF
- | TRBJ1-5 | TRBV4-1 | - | TGCGCCAGCAGCCAAGATCCGGGGGGACCGACATGCAATCAGCCCCAGCATTTT | CASSQDPGGPTCNQPQHF
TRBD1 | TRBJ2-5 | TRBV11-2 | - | TGTGCCAGCAGCTTATTCGACAGGGGATTGGGAGAGACCCAATGCTTC | CASSLFDRGLGETQCF
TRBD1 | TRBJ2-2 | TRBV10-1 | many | TGCGCCAGCAGTGGTACGATACAGGGGGCTCGGACCGGGGAGCTGTTTTTT | CASSGTIQGARTGELFF
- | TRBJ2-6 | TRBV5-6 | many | TGTGCCAGCAGCTTGAGCTCTGGGGCCAACGTCCTGACTTTC | CASSLSSGANVLTF